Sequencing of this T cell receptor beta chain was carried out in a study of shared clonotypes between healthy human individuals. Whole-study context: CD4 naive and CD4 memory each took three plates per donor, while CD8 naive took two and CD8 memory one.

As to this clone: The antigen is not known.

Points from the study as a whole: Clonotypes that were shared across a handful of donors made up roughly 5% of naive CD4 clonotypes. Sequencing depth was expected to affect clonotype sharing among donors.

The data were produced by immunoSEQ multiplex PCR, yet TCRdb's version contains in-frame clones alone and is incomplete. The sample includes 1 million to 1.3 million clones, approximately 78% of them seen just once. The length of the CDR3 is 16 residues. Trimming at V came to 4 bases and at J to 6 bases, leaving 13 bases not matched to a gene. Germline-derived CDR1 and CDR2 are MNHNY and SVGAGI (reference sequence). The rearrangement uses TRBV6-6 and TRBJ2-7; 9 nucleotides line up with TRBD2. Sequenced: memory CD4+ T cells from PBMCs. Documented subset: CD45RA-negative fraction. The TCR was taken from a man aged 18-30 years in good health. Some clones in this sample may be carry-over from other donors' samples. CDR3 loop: CASSSKTGTSPGEQYF. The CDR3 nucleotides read TGTGCCAGCAGTTCGAAAACCGGGACTAGCCCTGGCGAGCAGTACTTC.